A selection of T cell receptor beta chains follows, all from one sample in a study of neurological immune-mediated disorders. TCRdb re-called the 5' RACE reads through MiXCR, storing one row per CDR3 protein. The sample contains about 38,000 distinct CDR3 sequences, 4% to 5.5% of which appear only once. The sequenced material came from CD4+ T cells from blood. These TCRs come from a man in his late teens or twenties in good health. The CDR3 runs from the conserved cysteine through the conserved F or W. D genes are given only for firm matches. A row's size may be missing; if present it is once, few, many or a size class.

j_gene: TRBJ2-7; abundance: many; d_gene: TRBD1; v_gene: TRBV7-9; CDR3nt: TGTGCCAGCAGCCCAGGGGGCTGGGACTACGAGCAGTACTTC; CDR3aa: CASSPGGWDYEQYF
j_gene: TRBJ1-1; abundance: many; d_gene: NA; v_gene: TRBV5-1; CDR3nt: TGCGCCAGCAGCTTGGACGTAAATGAAGCTTTCTTT; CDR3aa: CASSLDVNEAFF
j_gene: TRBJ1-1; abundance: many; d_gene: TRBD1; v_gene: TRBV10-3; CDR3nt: TGTGCCATCAGTGAATGGGAAACAGGGGAAACTGAAGCTTTCTTT; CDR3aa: CAISEWETGETEAFF
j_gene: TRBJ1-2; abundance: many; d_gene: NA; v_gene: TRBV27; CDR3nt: TGTGCCAGCAGTTTATTCTCGGGAGGGAAGGGCTACACCTTC; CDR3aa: CASSLFSGGKGYTF
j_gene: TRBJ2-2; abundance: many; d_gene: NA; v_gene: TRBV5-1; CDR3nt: TGCGCCAGCAGCTTGGGTCGTGGGGACTTACCCACCGGGGAGCTGTTTTTT; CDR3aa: CASSLGRGDLPTGELFF
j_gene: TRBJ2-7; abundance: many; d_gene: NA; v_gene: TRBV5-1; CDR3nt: TGCGCCAGCAGCACAGGACAGACCCAAACGTACGAGCAGTACTTC; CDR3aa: CASSTGQTQTYEQYF
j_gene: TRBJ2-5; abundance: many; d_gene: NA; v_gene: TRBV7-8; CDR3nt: TGTGCCAGCAGCTCACTAGTGGAAGAGACCCAGTACTTC; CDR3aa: CASSSLVEETQYF
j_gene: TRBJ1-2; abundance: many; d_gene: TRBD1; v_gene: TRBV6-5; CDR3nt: TGTGCCAGCAGTCCCTCAGCAGGGGGCTACTATGGCTACACCTTC; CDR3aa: CASSPSAGGYYGYTF
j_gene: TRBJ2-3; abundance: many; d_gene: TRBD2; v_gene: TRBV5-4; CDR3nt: TGTGCCAGCAGCCGGACTAGCGGGGGAGATCGAAGCACAGATACGCAGTATTTT; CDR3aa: CASSRTSGGDRSTDTQYF
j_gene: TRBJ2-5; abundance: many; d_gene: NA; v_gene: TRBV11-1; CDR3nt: TGTGCCAGCAGCTTATTAAGGGAGGCCCAGTACTTC; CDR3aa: CASSLLREAQYF
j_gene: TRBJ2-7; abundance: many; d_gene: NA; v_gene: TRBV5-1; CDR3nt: TGCGCCAGCAGCTTGGACAGGGAATACGAGCAGTACTTC; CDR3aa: CASSLDREYEQYF
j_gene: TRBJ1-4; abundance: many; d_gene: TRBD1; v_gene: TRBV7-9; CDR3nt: TGTGCCAGCAGCTTAAGGGGGACAGGTGAAAAACTGTTTTTT; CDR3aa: CASSLRGTGEKLFF
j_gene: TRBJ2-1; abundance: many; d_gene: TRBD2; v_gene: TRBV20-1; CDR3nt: TGCAGTGCTAAAGGGACTAGCGGGGGGGCCGCCTACAATGAGCAGTTCTTC; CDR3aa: CSAKGTSGGAAYNEQFF
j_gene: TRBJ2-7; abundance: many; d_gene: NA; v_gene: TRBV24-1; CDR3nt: TGTGCCACCAGTGATCCCTGGAGGGGTCACGAGCAGTACTTC; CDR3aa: CATSDPWRGHEQYF
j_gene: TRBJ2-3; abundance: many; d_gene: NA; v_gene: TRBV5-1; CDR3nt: TGCGCCAGCAGCAGAAACAGGGCCGACCAGGGAGATACGCAGTATTTT; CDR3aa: CASSRNRADQGDTQYF
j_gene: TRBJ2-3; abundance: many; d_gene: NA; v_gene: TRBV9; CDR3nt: TGTGCCAACAGCGTAACAGCGGACACAGATACGCAGTATTTT; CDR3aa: CANSVTADTDTQYF
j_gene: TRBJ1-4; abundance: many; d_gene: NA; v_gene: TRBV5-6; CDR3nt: TGTGCCAGCAGCTTGGCCCCGCTAGGAGGTGATGAAAAACTGTTTTTT; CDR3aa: CASSLAPLGGDEKLFF
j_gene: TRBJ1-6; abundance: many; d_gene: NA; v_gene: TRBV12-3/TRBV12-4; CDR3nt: TGTGCCAGCAGTTTAGCGGGGTCGGGTAATTCACCCCTCCACTTT; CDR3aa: CASSLAGSGNSPLHF
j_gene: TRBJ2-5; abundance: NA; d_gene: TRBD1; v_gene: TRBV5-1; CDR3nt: TGCGCCAGCAGCCCCGGACAGGGGAAGACCCAGTACTTC; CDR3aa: CASSPGQGKTQYF
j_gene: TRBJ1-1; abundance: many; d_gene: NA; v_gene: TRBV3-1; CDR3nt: TGTGCCAGCAGCCCCCAGAACGGGGCCACTGAAGCTTTCTTT; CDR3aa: CASSPQNGATEAFF
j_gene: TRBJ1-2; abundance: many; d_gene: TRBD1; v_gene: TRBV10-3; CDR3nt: TGTGCCATCACATGGGACAGGGGGACCTATGGCTACACCTTC; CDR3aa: CAITWDRGTYGYTF
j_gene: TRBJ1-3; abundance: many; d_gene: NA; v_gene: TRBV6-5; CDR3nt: TGTGCCAGCAGTTCCACTCCTAGGGCTGGAAACACCATATATTTT; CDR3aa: CASSSTPRAGNTIYF